A selection of T cell receptor beta chains follows, all from one sample in a study of a mutant IDH1 vaccine in newly diagnosed glioma. The data were produced by immunoSEQ multiplex PCR, yet TCRdb's version contains in-frame clones alone and is incomplete. Here the sample spans some 50,000 clones, approximately 64% being singletons. No cognate antigen is known for these TCRs. The sample here was peripheral blood mononuclear cells (PBMCs), taken from a glioma patient whose treatment included an IDH1 peptide vaccine. These receptors came from a man aged 40-50 years with glioma. Some clones in this sample may be carry-over from other donors' samples. Both conserved end residues are part of each CDR3. The D gene is left open where the match is weak. Some rows have no size entry. The others give once, few or many, or a class for an expanded clone.

clone size: once
J gene: TRBJ2-3
D gene: .
V gene: TRBV19
CDR3 DNA: TGTGCCAGTAGTATACGTGATACGCAGTATTTT
CDR3 protein: CASSIRDTQYF

clone size: .
J gene: TRBJ2-5
D gene: .
V gene: TRBV4-2
CDR3 DNA: TGTGCCAGCAGCCAAGAGGGGTCAGGCCTCCCCTCAGGGGAGACCCAGTACTTC
CDR3 protein: CASSQEGSGLPSGETQYF

clone size: .
J gene: TRBJ1-5
D gene: TRBD1
V gene: TRBV18
CDR3 DNA: TGTGCCAGCTCACCCGGACAGGGAAATCAGCCCCAGCATTTT
CDR3 protein: CASSPGQGNQPQHF

clone size: .
J gene: TRBJ2-2
D gene: .
V gene: TRBV5-1
CDR3 DNA: TGCGCCAGCAGCTTGACTACGGCGAACACCGGGGAGCTGTTTTTT
CDR3 protein: CASSLTTANTGELFF

clone size: few
J gene: TRBJ2-7
D gene: .
V gene: TRBV15
CDR3 DNA: TGTGCCACCAGCGGGTGGGGTCTGCAGTCCTACGAGCAGTACTTC
CDR3 protein: CATSGWGLQSYEQYF

clone size: .
J gene: TRBJ1-1
D gene: .
V gene: TRBV5-6
CDR3 DNA: TGTGCCAGCAGCTCGGACATCACTGAAGCTTTCTTT
CDR3 protein: CASSSDITEAFF

clone size: .
J gene: TRBJ2-3
D gene: .
V gene: TRBV6-5
CDR3 DNA: TGTGCCTCGGGGCGTAACACAGATACGCAGTATTTT
CDR3 protein: CASGRNTDTQYF

clone size: .
J gene: TRBJ1-2
D gene: .
V gene: TRBV9
CDR3 DNA: TGTGCCAGCAGCGTAGGGACGCATAACTATGGCTACACCTTC
CDR3 protein: CASSVGTHNYGYTF

clone size: .
J gene: TRBJ2-2
D gene: .
V gene: TRBV7-9
CDR3 DNA: TGTGCCAGCAGCTTGGGCGGGGTAGCGAACACCGGGGAGCTGTTTTTT
CDR3 protein: CASSLGGVANTGELFF

clone size: few
J gene: TRBJ1-2
D gene: TRBD1
V gene: TRBV6-5
CDR3 DNA: TGTGCCAGCAGTTACCGGGGACAGGGAAGCTATGGCTACACCTTC
CDR3 protein: CASSYRGQGSYGYTF

clone size: .
J gene: TRBJ2-5
D gene: .
V gene: TRBV11-1
CDR3 DNA: TGTGCCAGCAGCTTATCCGCGGGGCTACAAGAGACCCAGTACTTC
CDR3 protein: CASSLSAGLQETQYF

clone size: few
J gene: TRBJ2-5
D gene: TRBD2
V gene: TRBV7-9
CDR3 DNA: TGTGCCAGCAGCCTACTTAGCGGGGGCGTGGGGGAGGAGACCCAGTACTTC
CDR3 protein: CASSLLSGGVGEETQYF

clone size: medium-sized
J gene: TRBJ1-5
D gene: .
V gene: TRBV6-1
CDR3 DNA: TGTGCCAGCAGACCTATGAGCAATCAGCCCCAGCATTTT
CDR3 protein: CASRPMSNQPQHF

clone size: .
J gene: TRBJ1-1
D gene: .
V gene: TRBV19
CDR3 DNA: TGTGCCAGTAATACACCTTCGAGAGGCACTGAAGCTTTCTTT
CDR3 protein: CASNTPSRGTEAFF

clone size: .
J gene: TRBJ2-3
D gene: TRBD2
V gene: TRBV9
CDR3 DNA: TGTGCCAGCAGCGTCCTAGCGGCAGCGGTGGATACGCAGTATTTT
CDR3 protein: CASSVLAAAVDTQYF

clone size: .
J gene: TRBJ1-2
D gene: .
V gene: TRBV6-6
CDR3 DNA: TGTGCCAGCAGGCGGGACGGCTATGGCTACACCTTC
CDR3 protein: CASRRDGYGYTF

clone size: .
J gene: TRBJ1-4
D gene: TRBD1
V gene: TRBV5-1
CDR3 DNA: TGCGCCAGCAGCTACACCGGGACAGGGTGGTCTAATGAAAAACTGTTTTTT
CDR3 protein: CASSYTGTGWSNEKLFF

clone size: .
J gene: TRBJ2-3
D gene: .
V gene: TRBV5-1
CDR3 DNA: TGCGCCAGCAGCTTCGCGACAGATACGCAGTATTTT
CDR3 protein: CASSFATDTQYF

clone size: .
J gene: TRBJ2-5
D gene: .
V gene: TRBV6-5
CDR3 DNA: TGTGCCAGCAGGGCAGAGGGAGGAAAGACCCAGTACTTC
CDR3 protein: CASRAEGGKTQYF

clone size: .
J gene: TRBJ1-1
D gene: .
V gene: TRBV6-1
CDR3 DNA: TGTGCCAGCAGTGGGCGCCCAGGTCAGGGCACTGAAGCTTTCTTT
CDR3 protein: CASSGRPGQGTEAFF

clone size: .
J gene: TRBJ2-7
D gene: .
V gene: TRBV27
CDR3 DNA: TGTGCCAGCAGTTCCAAGACAGGAACCTACGAGCAGTACTTC
CDR3 protein: CASSSKTGTYEQYF

clone size: few
J gene: TRBJ1-1
D gene: .
V gene: TRBV30
CDR3 DNA: TGTGCCTGGAACTCTGGGGGCCCCATCTCGGAAGCTTTCTTT
CDR3 protein: CAWNSGGPISEAFF

clone size: once
J gene: TRBJ2-5
D gene: .
V gene: TRBV20-1
CDR3 DNA: TGCAGTGCTATCGAAGAGACCCAGTACTTC
CDR3 protein: CSAIEETQYF

clone size: few
J gene: TRBJ2-1
D gene: TRBD2
V gene: TRBV4-1
CDR3 DNA: TGCGCCAGCAGCCTTAGCGGGGGCTCCTACAATGAGCAGTTCTTC
CDR3 protein: CASSLSGGSYNEQFF

clone size: .
J gene: TRBJ1-2
D gene: .
V gene: TRBV30
CDR3 DNA: TGTGCCTGGAGGTACGGACAGAGCTATGGCTACACCTTC
CDR3 protein: CAWRYGQSYGYTF

clone size: .
J gene: TRBJ1-5
D gene: .
V gene: TRBV19
CDR3 DNA: TGTGCCAGTAGTATGGCGGTCTACAATCAGCCCCAGCATTTT
CDR3 protein: CASSMAVYNQPQHF

clone size: once
J gene: TRBJ1-2
D gene: .
V gene: TRBV18
CDR3 DNA: TGTGCCAGCTCACCAACGGGGCCCACAGGGATGAGCGGCTACACCTTC
CDR3 protein: CASSPTGPTGMSGYTF

clone size: .
J gene: TRBJ2-7
D gene: .
V gene: TRBV7-2
CDR3 DNA: TGTGCCAGCAGCTTATCAGGGTTCTCCTACGAGCAGTACTTC
CDR3 protein: CASSLSGFSYEQYF

clone size: .
J gene: TRBJ2-3
D gene: .
V gene: TRBV11-2
CDR3 DNA: TGTGCCAGCAGCTTAGAGGTATGGGGGACGGATACGCAGTATTTT
CDR3 protein: CASSLEVWGTDTQYF

clone size: .
J gene: TRBJ2-3
D gene: TRBD2
V gene: TRBV5-5
CDR3 DNA: TGTGCCAGCAGTCCTAAAGCGGGGGGAACCGGGCATACGCAGTATTTT
CDR3 protein: CASSPKAGGTGHTQYF

clone size: .
J gene: TRBJ2-3
D gene: .
V gene: TRBV25-1
CDR3 DNA: TGTGCCAGTCCCGTGTTAGGACAGTGCTTTAGCACAGATACGCAGTATTTT
CDR3 protein: CASPVLGQCFSTDTQYF

clone size: once
J gene: TRBJ1-1
D gene: .
V gene: TRBV6-1
CDR3 DNA: TGTGCCAGCACCGACACGGGGACGAGGACTGAAGCTTTCTTT
CDR3 protein: CASTDTGTRTEAFF

clone size: .
J gene: TRBJ2-2
D gene: TRBD2
V gene: TRBV4-1
CDR3 DNA: TGCGCCAGCAGCCAAGGTGCCGGACTAGCGGGGGGGCGATCGAACACCGGGGAGCTGTTTTTT
CDR3 protein: CASSQGAGLAGGRSNTGELFF

clone size: .
J gene: TRBJ1-4
D gene: TRBD1
V gene: TRBV18
CDR3 DNA: TGTGCCAGCTCAAGAGGACAGGGCGGGTTTGAAAAACTGTTTTTT
CDR3 protein: CASSRGQGGFEKLFF

clone size: .
J gene: TRBJ2-3
D gene: .
V gene: TRBV21-1
CDR3 DNA: TGTGCCAGCAGCCCCCAGGCTAGCGGGGGGGAAGATACGCAGTATTTT
CDR3 protein: CASSPQASGGEDTQYF

clone size: .
J gene: TRBJ2-7
D gene: .
V gene: TRBV30
CDR3 DNA: TGTGCCTGGAGTGTACTGATCGGGAGCTCCTACGAGCAGTACTTC
CDR3 protein: CAWSVLIGSSYEQYF

clone size: few
J gene: TRBJ1-2
D gene: .
V gene: TRBV5-4
CDR3 DNA: TGTGCCAGCAGCAGTGTGACAGTACCCGGCTATGGCTACACCTTC
CDR3 protein: CASSSVTVPGYGYTF

clone size: .
J gene: TRBJ1-2
D gene: .
V gene: TRBV7-9
CDR3 DNA: TGTGCCAGCAGCTTAGCTACGGAGTACTATGGCTACACCTTC
CDR3 protein: CASSLATEYYGYTF